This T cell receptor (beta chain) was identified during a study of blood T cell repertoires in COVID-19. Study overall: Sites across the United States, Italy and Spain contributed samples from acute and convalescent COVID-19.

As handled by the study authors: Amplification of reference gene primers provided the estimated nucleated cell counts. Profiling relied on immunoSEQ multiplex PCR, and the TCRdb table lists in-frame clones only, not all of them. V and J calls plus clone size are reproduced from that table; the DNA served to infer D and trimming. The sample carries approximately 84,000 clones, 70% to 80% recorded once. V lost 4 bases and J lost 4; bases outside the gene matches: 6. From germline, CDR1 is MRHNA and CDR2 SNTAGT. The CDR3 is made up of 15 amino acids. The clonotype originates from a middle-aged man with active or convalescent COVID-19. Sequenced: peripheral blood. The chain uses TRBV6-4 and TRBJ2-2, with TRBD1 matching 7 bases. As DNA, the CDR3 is TGTGCCAGCAGTGTTAGGACAGGAGGCACCGGGGAGCTGTTTTTT. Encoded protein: CASSVRTGGTGELFF.